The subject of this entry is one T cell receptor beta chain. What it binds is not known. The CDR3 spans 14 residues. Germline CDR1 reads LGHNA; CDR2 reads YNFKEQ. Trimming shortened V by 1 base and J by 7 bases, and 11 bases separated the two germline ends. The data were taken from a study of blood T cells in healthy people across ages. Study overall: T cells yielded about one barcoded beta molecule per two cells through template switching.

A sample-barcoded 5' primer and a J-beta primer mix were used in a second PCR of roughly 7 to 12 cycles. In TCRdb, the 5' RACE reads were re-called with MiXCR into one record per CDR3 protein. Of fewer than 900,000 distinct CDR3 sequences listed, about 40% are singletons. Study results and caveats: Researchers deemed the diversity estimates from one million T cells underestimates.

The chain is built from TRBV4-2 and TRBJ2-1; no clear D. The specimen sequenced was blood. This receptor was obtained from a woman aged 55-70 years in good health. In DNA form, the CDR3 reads TGTGCCAGCAGCCAAGTCGGGCTAGGTAATGAGCAGTTCTTC. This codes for CASSQVGLGNEQFF.